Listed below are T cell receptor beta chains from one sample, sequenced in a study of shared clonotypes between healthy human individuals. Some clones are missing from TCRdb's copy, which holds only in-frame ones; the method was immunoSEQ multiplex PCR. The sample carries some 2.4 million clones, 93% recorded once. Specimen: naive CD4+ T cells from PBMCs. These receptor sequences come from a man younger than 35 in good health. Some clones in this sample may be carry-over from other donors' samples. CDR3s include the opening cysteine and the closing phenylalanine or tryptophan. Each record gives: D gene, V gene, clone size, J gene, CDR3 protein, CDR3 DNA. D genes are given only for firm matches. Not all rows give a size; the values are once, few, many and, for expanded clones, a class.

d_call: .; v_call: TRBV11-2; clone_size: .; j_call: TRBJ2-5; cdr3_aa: CASSLGTETQYF; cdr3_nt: TGTGCCAGCAGCTTAGGGACGGAGACCCAGTACTTC
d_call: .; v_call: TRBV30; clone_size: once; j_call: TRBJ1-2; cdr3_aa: CAWRSLPGANYGYTF; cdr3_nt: TGTGCCTGGAGGTCCCTCCCCGGGGCTAACTATGGCTACACCTTC
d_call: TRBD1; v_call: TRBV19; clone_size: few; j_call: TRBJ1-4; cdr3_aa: CASSSGQGKEKLFF; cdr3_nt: TGTGCCAGTAGTTCGGGACAGGGTAAGGAAAAACTGTTTTTT
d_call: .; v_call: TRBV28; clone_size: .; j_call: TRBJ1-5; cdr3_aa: CASILGGGNQPQHF; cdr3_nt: TGTGCCAGCATTTTAGGTGGGGGAAATCAGCCCCAGCATTTT
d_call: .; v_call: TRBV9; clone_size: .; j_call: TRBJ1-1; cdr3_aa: CASSPGGNAFF; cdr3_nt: TGTGCCAGCAGTCCGGGGGGGAACGCTTTCTTT
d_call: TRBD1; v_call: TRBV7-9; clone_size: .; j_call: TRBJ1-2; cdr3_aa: CASSLGDREAYGYTF; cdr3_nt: TGTGCCAGCAGCTTAGGGGACAGGGAGGCCTATGGCTACACCTTC
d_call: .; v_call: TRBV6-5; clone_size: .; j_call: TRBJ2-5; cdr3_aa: CASTSRETQYF; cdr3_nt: TGTGCCAGCACCTCCCGGGAGACCCAGTACTTC
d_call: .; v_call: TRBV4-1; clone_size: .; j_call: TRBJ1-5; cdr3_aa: CASSQDAAASNQPQHF; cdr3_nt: TGCGCCAGCAGCCAAGATGCGGCAGCCAGCAATCAGCCCCAGCATTTT
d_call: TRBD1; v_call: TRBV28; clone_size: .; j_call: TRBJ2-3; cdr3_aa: CASTGTGLGYTQYF; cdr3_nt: TGTGCCAGCACCGGGACAGGCTTAGGATATACGCAGTATTTT
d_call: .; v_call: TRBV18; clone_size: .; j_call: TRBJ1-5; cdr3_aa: CASSPQFSSNQPQHF; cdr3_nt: TGTGCCAGCTCACCACAGTTTTCTAGCAATCAGCCCCAGCATTTT
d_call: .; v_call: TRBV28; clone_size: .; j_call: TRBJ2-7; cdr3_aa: CASSPTTYEQYF; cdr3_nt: TGTGCCAGCAGCCCGACTACCTACGAGCAGTACTTC
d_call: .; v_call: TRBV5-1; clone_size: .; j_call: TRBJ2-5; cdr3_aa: CASSLTPGQGRSGRVQETQYF; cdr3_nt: TGCGCCAGCAGCTTAACCCCGGGACAGGGGCGGAGCGGGAGGGTACAAGAGACCCAGTACTTC
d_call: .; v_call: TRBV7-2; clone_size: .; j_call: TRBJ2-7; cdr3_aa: CASSVYYEQYF; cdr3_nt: TGTGCCAGCAGCGTATACTACGAGCAGTACTTC
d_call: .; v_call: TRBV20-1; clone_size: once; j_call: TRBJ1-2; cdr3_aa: CSANGTPGYTF; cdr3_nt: TGCAGTGCTAATGGGACTCCAGGCTACACCTTC
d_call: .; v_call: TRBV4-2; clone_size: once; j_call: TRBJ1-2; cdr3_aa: CASSQDRVGGYGYTF; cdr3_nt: TGTGCCAGCAGCCAAGATCGCGTGGGTGGCTATGGCTACACCTTC
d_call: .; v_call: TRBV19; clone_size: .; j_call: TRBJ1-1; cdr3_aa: CASRIGPDTEAFF; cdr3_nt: TGTGCCAGTAGGATCGGCCCAGACACTGAAGCTTTCTTT
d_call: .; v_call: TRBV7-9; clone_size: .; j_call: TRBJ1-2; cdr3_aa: CASSLVTDYGYTF; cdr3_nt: TGTGCCAGCAGCTTAGTTACAGACTATGGCTACACCTTC
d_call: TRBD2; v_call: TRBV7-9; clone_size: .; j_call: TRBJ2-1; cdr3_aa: CASSLGSAGGYYNEQFF; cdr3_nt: TGTGCCAGCAGCTTAGGATCAGCGGGAGGGTATTACAATGAGCAGTTCTTC
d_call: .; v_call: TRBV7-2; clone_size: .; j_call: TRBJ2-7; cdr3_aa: CASSLARPDEQYF; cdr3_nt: TGTGCCAGCAGCTTAGCACGTCCCGACGAGCAGTACTTC
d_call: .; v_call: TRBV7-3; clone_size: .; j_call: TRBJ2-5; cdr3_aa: CASSLAGKETQYF; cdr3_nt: TGTGCCAGCAGCTTAGCCGGGAAAGAGACCCAGTACTTC
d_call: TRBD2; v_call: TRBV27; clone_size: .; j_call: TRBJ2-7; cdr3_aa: CASSLTSGGHYEQYF; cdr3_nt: TGTGCCAGCAGTCTCACTAGCGGGGGTCACTACGAGCAGTACTTC
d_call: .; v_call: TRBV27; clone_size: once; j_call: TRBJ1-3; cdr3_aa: CASSVATNSGNTIYF; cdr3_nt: TGTGCCAGCAGTGTGGCAACCAACTCTGGAAACACCATATATTTT
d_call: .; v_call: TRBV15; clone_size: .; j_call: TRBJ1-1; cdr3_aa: CATSRDWLAPVMNTEAFF; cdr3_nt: TGTGCCACCAGCAGAGATTGGCTAGCTCCCGTCATGAACACTGAAGCTTTCTTT
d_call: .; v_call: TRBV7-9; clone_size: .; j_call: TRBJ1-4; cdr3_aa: CASSLLVAANEKLFF; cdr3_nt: TGTGCCAGCAGCTTACTCGTCGCGGCTAATGAAAAACTGTTTTTT
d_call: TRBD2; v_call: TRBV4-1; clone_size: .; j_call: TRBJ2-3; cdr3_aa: CASSLVETSGATDTQYF; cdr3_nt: TGCGCCAGCAGCCTGGTAGAGACTAGCGGAGCCACAGATACGCAGTATTTT
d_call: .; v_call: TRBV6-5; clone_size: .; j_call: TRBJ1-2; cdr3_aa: CASSPPEEGGYTF; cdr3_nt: TGTGCCAGCAGCCCCCCTGAGGAGGGAGGCTACACCTTC
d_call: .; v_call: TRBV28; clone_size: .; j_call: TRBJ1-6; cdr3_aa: CASSPPTGINSPLHF; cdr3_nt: TGTGCCAGCAGTCCCCCCACAGGGATTAATTCACCCCTCCACTTT
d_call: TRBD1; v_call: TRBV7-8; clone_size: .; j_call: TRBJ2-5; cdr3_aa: CASSPNPKGQDQETQYF; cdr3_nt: TGTGCCAGCAGCCCCAATCCCAAGGGACAGGACCAAGAGACCCAGTACTTC
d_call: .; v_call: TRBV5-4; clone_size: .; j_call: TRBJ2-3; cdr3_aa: CASSSRGGVEFTDTQYF; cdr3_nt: TGTGCCAGCAGCTCGAGGGGGGGGGTAGAGTTCACAGATACGCAGTATTTT
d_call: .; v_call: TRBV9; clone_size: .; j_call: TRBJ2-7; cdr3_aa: CASSPQWGSYEQYF; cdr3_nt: TGTGCCAGCAGCCCCCAATGGGGTTCCTACGAGCAGTACTTC
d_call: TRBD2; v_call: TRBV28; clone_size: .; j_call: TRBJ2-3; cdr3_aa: CASSPNLILRGTSGRDSPDTQYF; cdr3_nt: TGTGCCAGCAGTCCTAATTTGATACTCCGAGGGACTAGCGGGAGGGATTCGCCAGATACGCAGTATTTT
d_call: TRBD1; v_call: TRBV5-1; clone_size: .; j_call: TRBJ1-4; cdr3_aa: CASSHGTGNEKLFF; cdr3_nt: TGCGCCAGCAGCCACGGGACAGGGAATGAAAAACTGTTTTTT
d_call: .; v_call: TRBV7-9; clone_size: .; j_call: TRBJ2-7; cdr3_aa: CASSLGTTSYEQYF; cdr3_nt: TGTGCCAGCAGCTTAGGCACAACCTCCTACGAGCAGTACTTC
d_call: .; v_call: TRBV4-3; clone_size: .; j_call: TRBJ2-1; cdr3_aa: CASSQETLGASNNEQFF; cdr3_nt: TGCGCCAGCAGCCAAGAAACCCTTGGGGCTAGCAACAATGAGCAGTTCTTC
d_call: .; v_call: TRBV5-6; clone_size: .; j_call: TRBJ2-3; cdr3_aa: CASSYGYREGDTQYF; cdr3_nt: TGTGCCAGCAGCTACGGGTACAGGGAAGGAGATACGCAGTATTTT
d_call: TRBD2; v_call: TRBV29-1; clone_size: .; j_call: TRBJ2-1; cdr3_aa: CSVAGLAGVEQFF; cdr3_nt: TGCAGCGTAGCGGGACTAGCGGGAGTTGAGCAGTTCTTC
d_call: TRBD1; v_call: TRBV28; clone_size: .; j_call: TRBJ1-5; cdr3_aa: CASSSLGTGNHQPQHF; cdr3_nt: TGTGCCAGCAGCTCCCTTGGGACAGGGAACCATCAGCCCCAGCATTTT
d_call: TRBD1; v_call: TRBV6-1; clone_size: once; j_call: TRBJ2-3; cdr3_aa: CASSGQGTDRRYFPDTQYF; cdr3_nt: TGTGCCAGCAGTGGTCAGGGGACGGACAGGAGGTATTTCCCAGATACGCAGTATTTT
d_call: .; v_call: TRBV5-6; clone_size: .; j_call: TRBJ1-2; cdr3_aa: CASSLDNLRGYGYTF; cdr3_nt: TGTGCCAGCAGCTTGGACAACCTAAGGGGGTATGGCTACACCTTC
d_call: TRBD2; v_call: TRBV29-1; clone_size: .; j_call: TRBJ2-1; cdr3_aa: CSVDFSGRWSHNEQFF; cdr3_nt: TGCAGCGTAGACTTTAGCGGGAGATGGTCCCACAATGAGCAGTTCTTC
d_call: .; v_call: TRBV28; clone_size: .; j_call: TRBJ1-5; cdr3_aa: CACGGFNQPQHF; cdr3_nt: TGTGCCTGCGGGGGATTTAATCAGCCCCAGCATTTT